The T cell receptor beta chain under discussion was sequenced for a study of T cells in tuberculosis. Sequencing was performed with immunoSEQ multiplex PCR; in TCRdb, only in-frame clones are kept and a portion is missing. Among approximately 29,000 clones listed, 85% to 90% were seen once. The clonotype was recovered from a donor aged 10 to 29 with latent tuberculosis or without tuberculosis infection. The sequenced sample consisted of PBMCs.

The CDR3 bases are TGCGCCAGCGGACATGACAGGACGGACTATGGCTACACCTTC. Translating it yields CASGHDRTDYGYTF. This chain uses TRBV5-1 with TRBJ1-2; D might be TRBD1 (6 bases). Germline V gives CDR1 SGHRS, CDR2 YFSETQ. V dropped 7 bases and J dropped 3 bases, with 16 bases sitting between them. The CDR3 spans 14 residues.